This TCR beta chain stems from a study of shared clonotypes between healthy human individuals. Caucasian adults residing in Nashville, Tennessee made up all the donors. Findings and limits, study-wide: Estimated richness values were generally larger in naive subsets than in memory subsets.

Sequencing used immunoSEQ multiplex PCR; TCRdb keeps in-frame clones, though not all of them. The sample shows 850,000 to 1,200,000 clones, 70% to 80% of them seen only once. CDR3 size: 14 residues. Germline values: CDR1 SQVTM, CDR2 ANQGSEA. With V trimmed by 7 bases and J by 6 bases, 15 bases remained unmatched. Notes on this clone: Its antigen is not identified.

The sample taken for sequencing was memory CD4+ T cells sorted from blood. The subset here: CD45RA-negative fraction. This TCR derives from a man between 18 and 35 years old in good health. The chain uses TRBV29-1 and TRBJ2-7, with 7 bases aligning to TRBD2. Here the CDR3 reads CSARASLTSVEQYF. The CDR3, as DNA: TGCAGCGCTCGCGCCTCCCTAACTAGCGTCGAGCAGTACTTC.